The present entry profiles one T cell receptor (beta chain) with its context. Its antigen remains undetermined. The sample holds no much larger clone one base away, and base qualities are not on file. This sample was taken from a study of T cells in Graves' hyperthyroidism and ophthalmopathy (dated by TCRdb to the late 2010s). Concerning the study at large: Peripheral blood was collected at initial diagnosis, before any treatment. To identify TCR V-J signatures that set the groups apart, the researchers used a discovery cohort of 100 patients, made up of fewer than 50 with Graves' ophthalmopathy and 55 to 65 with stable Graves' hyperthyroidism. An independent validation cohort of around 19 hyperthyroidism patients and about 16 patients who later progressed to ophthalmopathy tested prospective prediction of ophthalmopathy. The 100 or so discovery patients were randomly split 7:3 into training and test sets. The study also compared thyroid tissue and blood T-cell repertoires from several Graves' hyperthyroidism patients. Following sampling, methimazole starting at 30 mg daily was given to hyperthyroidism patients, and high-dose intravenous methylprednisolone was given to ophthalmopathy patients. The paper describes TCR Vbeta CDR3 sequencing of about 140 peripheral blood samples, made up of about 41 ophthalmopathy patients, roughly 72 hyperthyroidism patients and some 17 progressor patients. Overall study outcomes, separate from this receptor: In cross-validation, a model built on a 13 V-J signature told ophthalmopathy apart from stable hyperthyroidism with over 85% sensitivity and about 81% specificity, and in testing the same model reached 80%/75%. In validation, progression to ophthalmopathy was predicted by the model with nearly 71% sensitivity and 72.22% specificity, a median of 6.5 months before onset. No statistical method was used to fix the sample size in advance, and group allocation was not hidden from the investigators. Most expanded thyroid clonotypes (frequency above 0.001) were also detected in blood, a finding suggesting that blood repertoires may reflect thyroid immune responses.

TCR beta CDR3 regions were amplified from RNA transcripts. For the first round of RT-PCR on the TCR CDR3, the HTBI primer set was used together with the Qiagen OneStep RT-PCR kit. A second multiplex PCR round built the libraries, followed by size selection and purification. The libraries were sequenced on an Illumina HiSeq2000 using paired-end 100 bp reads. The authors' pipeline ran thus. Raw data were processed with SOAPnuke, discarding reads with adapters, uncalled bases, mean Phred below 15, or no exact constant-primer or identifier match. COPE v1.2.5 was used to merge high-quality paired reads, and clonotypes were defined as unique nucleotide sequences. MiTCR v1.1 was used to align the clonotypes against IMGT TRBV, TRBD and TRBJ reference segments. The analysis included only V-J combinations with a frequency above 0.0001, which together covered over 98% of the repertoires. The TCS score was defined as F50 (clonal expansion) divided by E x V (chaos), with BLOSUM62-based TCRdist calculated between CDR3 peptides within each V-J. Welch's t-statistics and random forest reduced just over 500 V-J features to some 14, which were used in a naive Bayes classifier (R e1071). TCRdb redid the processing of the public reads, applying fastp at Q25 and MiXCR, and retained in-frame beta chains. Every CDR3 protein is listed once, alongside the most common genes and DNA of its rows. TCRdb, rather than the study authors, made the V and J calls. A total of 500,000 to 750,000 distinct CDR3 sequences appear in this sample, approximately 15% of them only once. Less than 9% of the sample lies in the top ten.

Trimming costs V 5 bases and J 1 base, and their ends lie 14 bases apart. The CDR3 runs 15 residues from the cysteine to the phenylalanine. Left in the record is the CDR3 DNA by itself, 45 bases read in frame from the first base. Based on the germline V gene, the CDR1 and CDR2 sequences are SGHTA and FQGNSA. In the ophthalmopathy patients, disease was moderately to severely active, with a Clinical Activity Score of 3 or more, a NOSPECS grade of 4 or more, and a duration of less than 3 months. Any patient with an uncontrolled infection, another autoimmune disease, pregnancy or lactation was excluded. Diagnoses were based on clinical symptoms, serum thyroxine and TRAb, thyroid ultrasound and orbital computed tomography. Ficoll-Paque density gradient centrifugation was used to isolate PBMCs from about 9 ml of fresh peripheral blood. Total RNA was extracted with Trizol reagent, and quality was checked on an Agilent 2100 Bioanalyzer.

The sequencing sample was made of blood. The origin of this receptor is a woman aged 18 to 35 with Graves' ophthalmopathy. The receptor chain draws on TRBV7-2 and TRBJ2-5; the D segment may tentatively be TRBD1 or TRBD2, each giving 5 matched bases. The DNA sequence is given as TGTGCCAGCAGCCAAGAAAAAGGGACCCAAGAGACCCAGTACTTC. Its protein is CASSQEKGTQETQYF.